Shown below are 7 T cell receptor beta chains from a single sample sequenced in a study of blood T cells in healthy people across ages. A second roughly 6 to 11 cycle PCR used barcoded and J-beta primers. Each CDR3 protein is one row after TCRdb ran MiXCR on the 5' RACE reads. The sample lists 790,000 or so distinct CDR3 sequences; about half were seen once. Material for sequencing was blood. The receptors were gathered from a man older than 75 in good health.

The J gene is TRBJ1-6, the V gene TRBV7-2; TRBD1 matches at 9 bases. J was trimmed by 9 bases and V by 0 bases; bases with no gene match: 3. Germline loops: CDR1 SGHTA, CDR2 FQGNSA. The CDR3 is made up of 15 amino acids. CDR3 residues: CASSLARQGVSPLHF. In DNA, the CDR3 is TGTGCCAGCAGCTTAGCGCGACAGGGGGTTTCACCCCTCCACTTT.

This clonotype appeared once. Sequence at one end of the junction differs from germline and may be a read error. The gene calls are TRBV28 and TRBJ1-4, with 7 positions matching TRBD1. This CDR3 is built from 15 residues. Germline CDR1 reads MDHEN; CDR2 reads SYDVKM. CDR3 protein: CASSRRSGGWEKLFF. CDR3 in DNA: TGTGCTAGCAGTCGGCGCTCAGGGGGATGGGAAAAACTGTTTTTT.

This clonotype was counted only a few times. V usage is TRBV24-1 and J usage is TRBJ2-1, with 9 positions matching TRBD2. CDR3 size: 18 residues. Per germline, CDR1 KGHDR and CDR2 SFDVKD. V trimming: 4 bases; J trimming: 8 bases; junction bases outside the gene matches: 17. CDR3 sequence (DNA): TGTGCCACCAGTGACACCCAGGGACTAGCCCGTACGGTTGATGAGCAGTTCTTC. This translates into CATSDTQGLARTVDEQFF.

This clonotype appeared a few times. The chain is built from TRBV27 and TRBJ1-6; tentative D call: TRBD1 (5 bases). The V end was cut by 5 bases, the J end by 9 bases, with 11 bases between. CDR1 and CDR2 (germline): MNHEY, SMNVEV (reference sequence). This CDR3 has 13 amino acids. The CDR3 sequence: CASSQGQGSPLHF. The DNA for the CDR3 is TGTGCCAGCAGTCAAGGCCAGGGTTCACCCCTCCACTTT.

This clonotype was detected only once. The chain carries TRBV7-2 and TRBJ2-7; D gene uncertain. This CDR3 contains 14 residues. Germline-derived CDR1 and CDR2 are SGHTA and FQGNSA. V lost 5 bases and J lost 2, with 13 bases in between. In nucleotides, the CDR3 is TGTGCCAGCAGCGCTGACGTCGTCCCCTACGAGCAGTACTTC. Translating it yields CASSADVVPYEQYF.

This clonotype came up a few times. DNA of the CDR3: TGTGCCACCCGACAGGGAAACAAGACTGAAGCTTTCTTT. Translated, it gives CATRQGNKTEAFF. This chain joins TRBV7-9 and TRBJ1-1; 7 bases fit TRBD1. V lost 10 bases, J lost 5 bases, and 10 bases stayed unmatched. There are 13 residues in the CDR3. Per the germline V gene, CDR1 is SEHNR and CDR2 is FQNEAQ (reference sequence). The variable domain in full, completed from reference TRBV7-9 and TRBJ1-1, reads DTGVSQNPRHKITKRGQNVTFRCDPISEHNRLYWYRQTLGQGPEFLTYFQNEAQLEKSRLLSDRFSAERPKGSFSTLEIQRTEQGDSAMYLCATRQGNKTEAFFGQGTRLTVV.

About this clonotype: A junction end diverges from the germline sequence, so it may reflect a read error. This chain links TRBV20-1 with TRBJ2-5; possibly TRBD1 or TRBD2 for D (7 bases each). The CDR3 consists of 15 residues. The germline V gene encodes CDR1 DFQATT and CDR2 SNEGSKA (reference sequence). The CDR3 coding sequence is TGCAGTGCCAGAGCGGGACAGTCTTTAAAAGAGACCCAGTACTTC. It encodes CSARAGQSLKETQYF.